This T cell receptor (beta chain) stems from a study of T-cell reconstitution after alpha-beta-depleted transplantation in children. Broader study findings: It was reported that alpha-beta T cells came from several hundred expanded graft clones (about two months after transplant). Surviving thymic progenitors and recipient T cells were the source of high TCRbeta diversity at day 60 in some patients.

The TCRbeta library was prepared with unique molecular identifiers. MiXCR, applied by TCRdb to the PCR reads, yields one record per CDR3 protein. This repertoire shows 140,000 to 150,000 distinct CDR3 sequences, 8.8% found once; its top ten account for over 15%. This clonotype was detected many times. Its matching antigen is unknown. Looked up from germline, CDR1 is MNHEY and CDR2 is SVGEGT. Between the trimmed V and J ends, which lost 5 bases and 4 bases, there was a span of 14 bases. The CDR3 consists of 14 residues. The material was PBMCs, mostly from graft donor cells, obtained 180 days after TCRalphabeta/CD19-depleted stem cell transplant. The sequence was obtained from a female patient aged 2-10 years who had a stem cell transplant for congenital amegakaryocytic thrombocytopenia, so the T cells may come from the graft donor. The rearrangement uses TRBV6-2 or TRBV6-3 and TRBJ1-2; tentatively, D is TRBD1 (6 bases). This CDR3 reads CASSLGGPPYGYTF. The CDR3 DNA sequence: TGTGCCAGCAGTCTAGGGGGGCCCCCCTATGGCTACACCTTC.